Sequencing of this T cell receptor (beta chain) was carried out in a study of cytomegalovirus exposure and HLA in healthy donors. Findings and caveats of the study: Later genetic work tied a missense DCLRE1C variant to beta-chain V and J trimming.

On this clone: Antigen specificity is unknown.

The CDR3 sequence is 14 residues long. CDR1 and CDR2 from the germline V gene are SGHRS and YFSETQ. With 1 base removed from V and 5 bases from J, the gap between germline ends came to 10 bases. PCR primers comprised 60 Vbeta and 13 Jbeta primers. Profiled with immunoSEQ multiplex PCR; TCRdb holds only in-frame clones, not every one. The table lists over 85,000 clones, less than 85% of them singletons. The source of this sequence is a man between 40 and 49 years old in good health and CMV-seronegative. The chain recombines TRBV5-1 with TRBJ1-5, with D tentatively TRBD1 (5 bases). The sequenced sample consisted of PBMCs. The DNA of the CDR3 is TGCGCCAGCAGCTTGACAGGAGGGCATCAGCCCCAGCATTTT. Translating it yields CASSLTGGHQPQHF.